This entry lists 28 T cell receptor beta chains sequenced from one sample in a study of regulatory T cells in long-lasting Graves disease. TCR beta libraries were built with iRepertoire HTBI primers and Arm-PCR of CDR3 regions. MiXCR, applied by TCRdb to the multiplex PCR reads, yields one record per CDR3 protein. The table lists 310,000 or so distinct CDR3 sequences, 22% of them singletons, with approximately 60% in the top ten. Time point described: persistent/refractory GD, antithyroid drugs over 5 years with positive TRAb. Making the TCR library involved RNA that had been extracted from PBMCs. Sequencing used peripheral blood mononuclear cells (PBMCs), obtained when the disease was refractory, from a patient treated with antithyroid drugs. These receptors were obtained from a female donor with Graves disease.

This clonotype appeared many times. The chain is built from TRBV6-5 and TRBJ1-1; 12 bases match TRBD1. Germline V lookup: CDR1 MNHEY, CDR2 SVGAGI. V lost 0 bases, J lost 3 bases, and 8 bases stayed unmatched. The CDR3 length is 18 residues. CDR3 amino acids: CASSYSSGTGGSDTEAFF. The CDR3 nucleotides read TGTGCCAGCAGTTACTCATCCGGGACAGGGGGCTCGGACACTGAAGCTTTCTTT.

The chain combines TRBV6-2 or TRBV6-3 with TRBJ1-1; a possible D gene is TRBD1 (6 bases). The germline CDR1 and CDR2 sequences are MNHEY and SVGEGT. CDR3 length: 16 amino acids. V shed 6 bases and J shed 0 bases, with 17 bases lying between them. CDR3 region: CASRNTGTRLNTEAFF. CDR3 nucleotide sequence: TGTGCCAGCAGAAACACCGGGACAAGACTGAACACTGAAGCTTTCTTT.

The chain is built from TRBV3-1 and TRBJ2-1; TRBD2 matches 8 bases. Germline assignment: CDR1 LGHDT and CDR2 YNNKEL (reference sequence). Trimming took 4 bases from V and 13 from J; bases not matched to a gene: 6. The CDR3 loop spans 12 amino acids. The CDR3 loop is CASSPYGGGQFF. The DNA of the CDR3 is TGTGCCAGCAGCCCATACGGGGGGGGACAGTTCTTC.

At least ten counts were recorded for this clonotype. The chain recombines TRBV28 with TRBJ2-2; 8 bases agree with TRBD1. The CDR3 spans 15 residues. The germline V gene has CDR1 MDHEN and CDR2 SYDVKM. With 5 bases clipped from V and 1 base from J, the junction kept 3 bases outside the gene matches. The CDR3 nucleotides are TGTGCCAGCAGTCCGGACAGGGAGAACACCGGGGAGCTGTTTTTT. Residues: CASSPDRENTGELFF.

This clonotype was found many times. This chain links TRBV5-1 with TRBJ1-2; 8 nucleotides agree with TRBD1. V gave up 3 bases and J gave up 3 bases; unmatched junction bases: 4. The germline V gene has CDR1 SGHRS and CDR2 YFSETQ. The CDR3 is 14 residues long. CDR3 in amino acids: CASSWTGTDYGYTF. CDR3 nucleotides: TGCGCCAGCAGCTGGACAGGGACAGACTATGGCTACACCTTC. The whole variable domain, remainder taken from reference TRBV5-1 and TRBJ1-2, is KAGVTQTPRYLIKTRGQQVTLSCSPISGHRSVSWYQQTPGQGLQFLFEYFSETQRNKGNFPGRFSGRQFSNSRSEMNVSTLELGDSALYLCASSWTGTDYGYTFGSGTRLTVV.

This clonotype was observed many times. J is TRBJ2-6 and V is TRBV7-2; D gene unclear. Deletions cut 1 base from V and 0 bases from J, with 4 bases between. This CDR3 region has 15 residues. CDR1 is SGHTA, CDR2 FQGNSA, per germline. This CDR3 is CASSLVGSGANVLTF. CDR3 in DNA: TGTGCCAGCAGCTTAGTGGGCTCTGGGGCCAACGTCCTGACTTTC.

This clonotype was observed at least ten times. V usage is TRBV28 and J usage is TRBJ1-1; D is undetermined. This CDR3 is built from 14 residues. Germline V gives CDR1 MDHEN, CDR2 SYDVKM. V dropped 2 bases and J dropped 5 bases, with 12 bases sitting between them. The CDR3 spells CASSLLGRGTEAFF. CDR3 bases: TGTGCCAGCAGTTTACTGGGAAGAGGAACTGAAGCTTTCTTT.

This chain connects TRBV10-3 to TRBJ2-7; D gene unclear. Deletions cut 0 bases from V and 4 bases from J, with 10 bases between. The CDR3 totals 14 residues. Germline-derived CDR1 and CDR2 are ENHRY and SYGVKD. The CDR3 region is CAISESDTRYEQYF. CDR3 nucleotides: TGTGCCATCAGTGAGTCCGACACACGTTACGAGCAGTACTTC.

The sample holds a few counts of this clonotype. The chain recombines TRBV28 with TRBJ2-5, with D possibly being TRBD1 or TRBD2 (5 bases each). Trimming removed 6 bases at V and 2 bases at J, with 13 bases between. CDR1 and CDR2 from the germline V gene are MDHEN and SYDVKM. This CDR3 spans 14 amino acids. The CDR3 nucleotides are TGTGCCAGCAGGGGGGATACAGAACAAGAGACCCAGTACTTC. Translating it yields CASRGDTEQETQYF.

At least ten counts were recorded for this clonotype. The CDR3 spells CATSDLTDLSTDTQYF. CDR3 in DNA: TGTGCCACCAGTGATTTGACAGACCTTAGCACAGATACGCAGTATTTT. The V gene is TRBV24-1, the J gene TRBJ2-3, with no clear D. Germline V gives CDR1 KGHDR, CDR2 SFDVKD. This CDR3 region has 16 residues. Trimming removed 0 bases at V and 0 bases at J, with 9 bases between.

CDR3 bases: TGTGCCACCAGCAGAGGTATCAGCCGGGCAGGAAAACTGTTTTTT. It is translated as CATSRGISRAGKLFF. The chain recombines TRBV15 with TRBJ1-4; D is unclear. The germline gives CDR1 LNHNV, CDR2 YYDKDF (reference sequence). V lost 1 base, J lost 10 bases, and 16 bases lay in between. This CDR3 has 15 amino acids.

This clonotype was observed at least ten times. This chain joins TRBV6-1 and TRBJ2-7, with 10 positions matching TRBD2. Germline loops: CDR1 MNHNS, CDR2 SASEGT. The J segment lost 2 bases and the V segment lost 6 bases, leaving 7 bases of the junction unmatched. This CDR3 region has 15 residues. The CDR3, as DNA: TGTGCCAGCAGCCGTCGGACTAGCGGAACCTACGAGCAGTACTTC. Translating gives CASSRRTSGTYEQYF.

This clonotype was observed a few times. CDR3 nucleotide sequence: TGTGCCAGCAGCTTAGGCGGCTTTTTGAGCTCTGGAAACACCATATATTTT. It is translated as CASSLGGFLSSGNTIYF. The gene calls are TRBV7-6 and TRBJ1-3; D ambiguous. Germline V gene sequence: CDR1 SGHVS, CDR2 FNYEAQ. The CDR3 runs to 17 residues. V was shortened by 1 base and J by 0 bases, with 13 bases between the two germline ends.

The chain employs TRBV7-2 and TRBJ2-3, with TRBD2 as a possible D gene (5 bases). Looked up from germline, CDR1 is SGHTA and CDR2 is FQGNSA. CDR3 length: 17 amino acids. Trimming cost V 2 bases and J 2 bases, with 17 bases left between them. This chain's CDR3 is CASSLTPGGTLTDTQYF. The CDR3 DNA follows: TGTGCCAGCAGCTTAACCCCAGGAGGAACCCTCACAGATACGCAGTATTTT.

This rearrangement joins TRBV12-3 or TRBV12-4 to TRBJ1-3, with D unresolved. Trimming removed 7 bases at V and 0 bases at J, with 7 bases between. CDR3 length: 13 amino acids. The CDR3 DNA reads TGTGCCAGCACCTCAGACTCTGGAAACACCATATATTTT. Translated: CASTSDSGNTIYF.

The chain couples TRBV14 to TRBJ2-5, with D possibly matching TRBD2 (6 bases). CDR1 and CDR2 (germline): SGHDN, FVKESK. The CDR3 length is 14 residues. V was trimmed by 0 bases and J by 5 bases, leaving 10 bases between them. CDR3 region: CASSQDRGKETQYF. DNA for the CDR3: TGTGCCAGCAGCCAAGATCGGGGGAAGGAGACCCAGTACTTC.

The rearrangement uses TRBV20-1 and TRBJ2-7; 10 nucleotides align to TRBD2. Per germline, CDR1 DFQATT and CDR2 SNEGSKA (reference sequence). The ends lost 3 bases at V and 3 bases at J; junction bases unmatched: 5. The CDR3 contains 14 residues. The CDR3 DNA is TGCAGTGCTAGCCCTAGCGGGAGACGCTACGAGCAGTACTTC. This encodes CSASPSGRRYEQYF.

The sample holds many counts of this clonotype. The chain uses TRBV20-1 and TRBJ1-6, with TRBD1 identical over 7 bases. V lost 5 bases and J lost 7; bases outside the gene matches: 14. CDR1 DFQATT and CDR2 SNEGSKA come from the germline V gene (reference sequence). The CDR3 covers 16 residues. The chain's CDR3 is CSAAPAAGQENSPLHF. The CDR3 region has the DNA TGCAGTGCTGCACCTGCTGCTGGACAGGAAAATTCACCCCTCCACTTT.

This clonotype showed up many times. V is TRBV7-8 and J is TRBJ1-5; a possible D gene is TRBD1 (6 bases). This CDR3 region has 14 residues. The germline V and J ends were trimmed by 5 bases and 6 bases, with 14 bases remaining between them. Germline V lookup: CDR1 SGHVS, CDR2 FQNEAQ. Here the CDR3 DNA reads TGTGCCAGCAGCCTTCAGGGGAGGTTTCAGCCCCAGCATTTT. This translates into CASSLQGRFQPQHF.

The chain links TRBV20-1 to TRBJ1-1, with 8 bases lining up with TRBD1. The CDR3 covers 12 residues. CDR1 is DFQATT and CDR2 is SNEGSKA in the germline V gene (reference sequence). DNA for the CDR3: TGCGGTGGGGGACAGGCGAACACTGAAGCTTTCTTT. This gives the protein CGGGQANTEAFF.

The chain recombines TRBV7-2 with TRBJ2-7; D is unclear. Trimming cost V 1 base and J 2 bases, with 12 bases left between them. CDR3 length equals 15 residues. The V gene's germline CDR1 is SGHTA and CDR2 FQGNSA. The CDR3 region has the DNA TGTGCCAGCAGCTTAGGGTACGGCCTCACCTACGAGCAGTACTTC. It encodes CASSLGYGLTYEQYF. The full variable domain, with the rest looked up from reference TRBV7-2 and TRBJ2-7, is GAGVSQSPSNKVTEKGKDVELRCDPISGHTALYWYRQSLGQGLEFLIYFQGNSAPDKSGLPSDRFSAERTGGSVSTLTIQRTQQEDSAVYLCASSLGYGLTYEQYFGPGTRLTVT.

Note on this clonotype: One junction end does not reproduce the germline sequence, and a read error may be involved. The chain has TRBV4-2 and TRBJ1-1; TRBD1 matches 8 bases. This CDR3 has 16 amino acids. Germline lookup yields CDR1 LGHNA and CDR2 YNFKEQ. The CDR3 region is CASNQVGTGANTEAFF. The CDR3 nucleotides read TGTGCCAGCAACCAAGTTGGGACAGGCGCGAACACTGAAGCTTTCTTT.

This chain's CDR3 is CAWITGGRALEYGYTF. The CDR3, as DNA: TGTGCCTGGATAACGGGAGGCAGGGCCCTAGAGTATGGCTACACCTTC. This chain links TRBV30 with TRBJ1-2; TRBD1 is a possible D gene (5 bases). The germline V gene encodes CDR1 GTSNPN and CDR2 SVGIG (reference sequence). The CDR3 contains 16 residues. Trimming cost V 4 bases and J 5 bases, with 23 bases left between them. The variable domain in full, completed from reference TRBV30 and TRBJ1-2, reads SQTIHQWPATLVQPVGSPLSLECTVEGTSNPNLYWYRQAAGRGLQLLFYSVGIGQISSEVPQNLSASRPQDRQFILSSKKLLLSDSGFYLCAWITGGRALEYGYTFGSGTRLTVV.

This clonotype was seen ten or more times. The chain uses TRBV15 and TRBJ2-7; weak D call: TRBD1 (6 bases). V was trimmed by 0 bases and J by 6 bases, leaving 18 bases between them. The CDR3 consists of 16 residues. Germline CDR1 is LNHNV and CDR2 is YYDKDF (reference sequence). DNA for the CDR3: TGTGCCACCAGCAGAGACCTCTGGCAGGGGAAAGGCGAGCAGTACTTC. It encodes CATSRDLWQGKGEQYF. The full variable domain, with the rest looked up from reference TRBV15 and TRBJ2-7, is DAMVIQNPRYQVTQFGKPVTLSCSQTLNHNVMYWYQQKSSQAPKLLFHYYDKDFNNEADTPDNFQSRRPNTSFCFLDIRSPGLGDTAMYLCATSRDLWQGKGEQYFGPGTRLTVT.

V is TRBV6-1 and J is TRBJ1-5, with D unclear. The CDR3 is made up of 14 amino acids. V was clipped by 6 bases and J by 4 bases, with 13 bases between them. Germline CDR1 is MNHNS and CDR2 is SASEGT. This CDR3 is CASRHRGGNQPQHF. The CDR3 DNA reads TGTGCCAGCAGGCACCGGGGAGGTAATCAGCCCCAGCATTTT.

V gene TRBV24-1 combines with J gene TRBJ2-3; 10 bases are a match to TRBD2. Germline V gene lookup returns CDR1 KGHDR and CDR2 SFDVKD. With 11 bases clipped from V and 2 bases from J, the junction kept 3 bases outside the gene matches. CDR3 length: 13 residues. Here the CDR3 reads CAIGLADTDTQYF. The CDR3 nucleotides read TGTGCCATCGGACTAGCGGACACAGATACGCAGTATTTT.

This clonotype was counted at least ten times. DNA of the CDR3: TGTGCCATCAGCGCATCTTTTACAGGGGTTGAAGCTTTCTTT. Its translation is CAISASFTGVEAFF. The rearrangement uses TRBV10-3 and TRBJ1-1, with 7 bases that match TRBD1. CDR3 length: 14 amino acids. CDR1 and CDR2 (germline): ENHRY, SYGVKD. The junction had 11 bases not matched to a gene; V was cut back by 6 bases and J by 7 bases.

This sequence joins TRBV2 and TRBJ2-1, with TRBD2 matching 13 bases. This CDR3 has 15 residues. V was clipped by 8 bases and J by 15 bases; unmatched bases: 16. CDR1 is SNHLY and CDR2 is FYNNEI in the germline V gene. DNA for the CDR3: TGTGCCAGCGCCGAAGAGGGGACTAGCGGGATCGGAGGGTTCTTC. Its translation is CASAEEGTSGIGGFF.